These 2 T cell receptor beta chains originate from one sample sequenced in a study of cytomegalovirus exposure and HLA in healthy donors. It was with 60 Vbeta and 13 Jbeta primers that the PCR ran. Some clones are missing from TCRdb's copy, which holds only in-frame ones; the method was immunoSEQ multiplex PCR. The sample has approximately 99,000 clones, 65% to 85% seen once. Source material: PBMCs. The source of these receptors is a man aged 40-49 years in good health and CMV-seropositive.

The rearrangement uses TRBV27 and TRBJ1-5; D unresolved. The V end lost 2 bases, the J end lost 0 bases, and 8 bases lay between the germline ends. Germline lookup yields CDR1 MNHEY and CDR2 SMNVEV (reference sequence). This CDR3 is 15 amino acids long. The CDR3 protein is CASSLLADSNQPQHF. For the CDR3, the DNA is TGTGCCAGCAGTTTACTGGCGGATAGCAATCAGCCCCAGCATTTT.

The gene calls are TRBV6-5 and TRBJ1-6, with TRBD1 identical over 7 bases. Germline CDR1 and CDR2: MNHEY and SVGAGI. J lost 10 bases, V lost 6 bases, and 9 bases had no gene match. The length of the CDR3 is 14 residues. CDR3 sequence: CASSSDRDGSPLHF. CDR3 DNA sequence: TGTGCCAGCAGCTCCGACAGGGATGGGTCACCCCTCCACTTT.